This record concerns one TCR beta chain sequence. The data belong to a study of control samples from healthy donors and cancer patients. Libraries were prepared by immunoSEQ multiplex PCR; TCRdb keeps only in-frame clonotypes and omits some of them. The data show about 72,000 clones, with approximately 92% seen just once and nearly 6% held by the top ten. V was pared by 4 bases and J by 8 bases, with 11 bases of the junction left unmatched. Looked up from germline, CDR1 is SGHTA and CDR2 is FQGNSA. This CDR3 comprises 15 residues. The V gene is TRBV7-2, the J gene TRBJ1-2; TRBD1 aligns across 9 bases. The TCR originated in a woman aged 55-70 years in good health. Sequences were obtained from blood. The CDR3 is CASSSYVPGQGGYTF. The CDR3 region has the DNA TGTGCCAGCAGCTCCTACGTCCCGGGACAGGGAGGCTACACCTTC.